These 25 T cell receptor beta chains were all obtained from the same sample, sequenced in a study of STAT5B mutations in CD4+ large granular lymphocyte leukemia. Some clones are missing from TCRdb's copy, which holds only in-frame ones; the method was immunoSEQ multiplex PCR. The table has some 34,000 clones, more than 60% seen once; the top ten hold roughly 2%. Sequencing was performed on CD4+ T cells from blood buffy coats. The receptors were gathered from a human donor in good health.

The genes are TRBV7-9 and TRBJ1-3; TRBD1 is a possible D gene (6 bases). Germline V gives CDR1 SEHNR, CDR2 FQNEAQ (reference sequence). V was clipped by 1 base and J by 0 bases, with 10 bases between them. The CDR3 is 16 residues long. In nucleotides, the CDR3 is TGTGCCAGCAGCTTAGTCGGGGGCAACTCTGGAAACACCATATATTTT. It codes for CASSLVGGNSGNTIYF.

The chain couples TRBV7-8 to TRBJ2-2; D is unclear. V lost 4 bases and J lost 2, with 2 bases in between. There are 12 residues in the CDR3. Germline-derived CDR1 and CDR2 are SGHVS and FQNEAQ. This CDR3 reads CASSSNTGELFF. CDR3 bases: TGTGCCAGCAGCTCCAACACCGGGGAGCTGTTTTTT.

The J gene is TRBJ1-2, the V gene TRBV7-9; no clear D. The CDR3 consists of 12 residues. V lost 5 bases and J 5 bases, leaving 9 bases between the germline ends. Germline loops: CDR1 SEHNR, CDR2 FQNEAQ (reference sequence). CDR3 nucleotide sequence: TGTGCCAGCAGCCCGACGGAGTATGGCTACACCTTC. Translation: CASSPTEYGYTF.

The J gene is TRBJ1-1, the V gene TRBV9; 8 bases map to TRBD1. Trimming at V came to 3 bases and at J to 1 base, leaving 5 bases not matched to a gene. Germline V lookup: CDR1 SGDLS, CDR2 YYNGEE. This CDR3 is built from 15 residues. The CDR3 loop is CASSGQGMTNTEAFF. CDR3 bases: TGTGCCAGCAGCGGACAGGGGATGACGAACACTGAAGCTTTCTTT.

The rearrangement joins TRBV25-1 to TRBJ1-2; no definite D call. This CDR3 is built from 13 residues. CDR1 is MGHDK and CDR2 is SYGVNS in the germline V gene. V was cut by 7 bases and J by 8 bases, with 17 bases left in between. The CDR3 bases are TGTGCCAGCACCTCCCCCGGGGATCGGGGCTACACCTTC. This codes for CASTSPGDRGYTF.

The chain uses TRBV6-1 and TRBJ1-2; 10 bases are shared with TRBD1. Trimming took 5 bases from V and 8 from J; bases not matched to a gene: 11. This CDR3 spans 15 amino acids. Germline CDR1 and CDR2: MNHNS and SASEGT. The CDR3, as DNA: TGTGCCAGCAGTCCTAATTGGGACAGGGGAAAAGGCTACACCTTC. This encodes CASSPNWDRGKGYTF.

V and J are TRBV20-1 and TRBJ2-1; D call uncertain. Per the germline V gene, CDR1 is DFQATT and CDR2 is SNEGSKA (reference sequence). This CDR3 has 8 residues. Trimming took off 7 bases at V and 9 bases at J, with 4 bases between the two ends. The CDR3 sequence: CSVSEQFF. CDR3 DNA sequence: TGCAGTGTTTCTGAGCAGTTCTTC.

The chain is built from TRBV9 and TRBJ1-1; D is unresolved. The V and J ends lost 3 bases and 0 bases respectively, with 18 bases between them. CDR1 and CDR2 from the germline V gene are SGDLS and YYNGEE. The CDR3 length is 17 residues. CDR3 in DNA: TGTGCCAGCAGCGCCGACCCGAGCGGTCTGATGAACACTGAAGCTTTCTTT. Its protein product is CASSADPSGLMNTEAFF.

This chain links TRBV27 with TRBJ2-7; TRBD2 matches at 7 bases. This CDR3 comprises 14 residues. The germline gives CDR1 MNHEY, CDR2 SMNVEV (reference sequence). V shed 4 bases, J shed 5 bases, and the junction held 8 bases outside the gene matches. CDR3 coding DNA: TGTGCCAGCAGTTGGTCCCGGGAGGCCCACGAGCAGTACTTC. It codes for CASSWSREAHEQYF.

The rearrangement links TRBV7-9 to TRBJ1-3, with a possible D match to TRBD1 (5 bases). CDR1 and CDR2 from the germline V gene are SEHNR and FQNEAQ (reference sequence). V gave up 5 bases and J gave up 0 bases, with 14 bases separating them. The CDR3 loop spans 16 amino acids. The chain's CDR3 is CASSPRQSPSGNTIYF. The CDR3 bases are TGTGCCAGCAGCCCACGACAGAGTCCCTCTGGAAACACCATATATTTT. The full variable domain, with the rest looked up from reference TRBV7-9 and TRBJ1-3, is DTGVSQNPRHKITKRGQNVTFRCDPISEHNRLYWYRQTLGQGPEFLTYFQNEAQLEKSRLLSDRFSAERPKGSFSTLEIQRTEQGDSAMYLCASSPRQSPSGNTIYFGEGSWLTVV.

The CDR3 nucleotides read TGTGCCAGCAGCTTAGGCCCGGCGGATGAGCAGTTCTTC. It specifies CASSLGPADEQFF. The chain employs TRBV7-7 and TRBJ2-1; D remains unclear. The CDR3 sequence is 13 residues long. CDR1 is SSHAT, CDR2 FNYEAQ, per germline (reference sequence). Deletions cut 1 base from V and 8 bases from J, with 9 bases between.

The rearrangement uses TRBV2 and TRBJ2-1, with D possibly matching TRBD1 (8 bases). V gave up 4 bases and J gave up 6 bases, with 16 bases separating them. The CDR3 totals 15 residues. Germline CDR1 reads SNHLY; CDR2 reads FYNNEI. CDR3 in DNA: TGTGCCAGCAGTGTGGAGGACAGGGAGGGCAATGAGCAGTTCTTC. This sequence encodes CASSVEDREGNEQFF.

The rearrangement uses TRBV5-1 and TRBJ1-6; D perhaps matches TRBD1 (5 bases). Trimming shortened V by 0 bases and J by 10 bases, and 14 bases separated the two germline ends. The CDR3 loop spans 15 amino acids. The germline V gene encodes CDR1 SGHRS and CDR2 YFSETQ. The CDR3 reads CASSLDQARDSPLHF. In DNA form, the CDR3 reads TGCGCCAGCAGCTTGGACCAGGCTCGGGACTCACCCCTCCACTTT.

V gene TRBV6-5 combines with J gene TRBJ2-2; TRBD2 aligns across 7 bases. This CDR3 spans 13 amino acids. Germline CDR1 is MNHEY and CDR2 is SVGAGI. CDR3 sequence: CATGGRYTGELFF. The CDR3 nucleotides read TGTGCAACCGGGGGGAGGTATACCGGGGAGCTGTTTTTT.

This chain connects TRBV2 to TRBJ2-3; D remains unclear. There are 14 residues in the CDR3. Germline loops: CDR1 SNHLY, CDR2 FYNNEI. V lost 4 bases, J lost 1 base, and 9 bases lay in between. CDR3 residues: CASSVAQGTDTQYF. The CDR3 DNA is TGTGCCAGCAGTGTTGCGCAGGGCACAGATACGCAGTATTTT.

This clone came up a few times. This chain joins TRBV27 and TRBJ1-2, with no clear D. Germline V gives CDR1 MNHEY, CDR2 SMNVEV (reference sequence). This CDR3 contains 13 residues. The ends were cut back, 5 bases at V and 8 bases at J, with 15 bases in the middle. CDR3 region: CASSHGSLRGYTF. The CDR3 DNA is TGTGCCAGCAGTCACGGCTCCCTCAGGGGCTACACCTTC.

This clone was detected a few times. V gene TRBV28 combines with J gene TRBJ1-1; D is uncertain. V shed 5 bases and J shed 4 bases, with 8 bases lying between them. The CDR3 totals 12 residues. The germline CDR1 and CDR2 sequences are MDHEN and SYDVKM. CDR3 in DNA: TGTGCCAGCAGTCCCCGGCCCACTGAAGCTTTCTTT. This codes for CASSPRPTEAFF.

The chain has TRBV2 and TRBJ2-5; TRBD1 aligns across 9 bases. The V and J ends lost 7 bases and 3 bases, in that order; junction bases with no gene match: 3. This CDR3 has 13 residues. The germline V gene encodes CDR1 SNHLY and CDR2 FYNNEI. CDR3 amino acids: CASTRDREETQYF. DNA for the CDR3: TGTGCCAGCACCCGGGACAGGGAAGAGACCCAGTACTTC.

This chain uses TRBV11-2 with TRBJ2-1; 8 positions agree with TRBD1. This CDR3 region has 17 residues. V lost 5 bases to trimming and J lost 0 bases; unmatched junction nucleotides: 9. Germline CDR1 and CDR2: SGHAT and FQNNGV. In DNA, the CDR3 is TGTGCCAGCAGCAACGGACAGGGCGCTAGCTCCTACAATGAGCAGTTCTTC. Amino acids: CASSNGQGASSYNEQFF.

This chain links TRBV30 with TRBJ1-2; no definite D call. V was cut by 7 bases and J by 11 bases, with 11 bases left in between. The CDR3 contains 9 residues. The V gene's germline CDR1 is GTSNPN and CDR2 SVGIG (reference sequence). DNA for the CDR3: TGTGCCTCCGGTCCGGGGTACACCTTC. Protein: CASGPGYTF.

The CDR3 DNA reads as TGTGCCAGCAGCTTAGCGATCGGCACTGAAGCTTTCTTT. It codes for CASSLAIGTEAFF. V is TRBV11-3 and J is TRBJ1-1; unclear D gene. The V and J ends lost 1 base and 4 bases respectively, with 7 bases between them. The CDR3 totals 13 residues. The germline CDR1 and CDR2 sequences are SGHNT and YENEEA.

CDR3 protein: CASSEVTTGGQETQYF. Here the CDR3 DNA reads TGTGCCAGCAGTGAAGTAACGACAGGGGGTCAAGAGACCCAGTACTTC. This chain joins TRBV2 and TRBJ2-5; 9 bases map to TRBD1. V lost 1 base, J lost 2 bases, and 5 bases stayed unmatched. CDR1 is SNHLY and CDR2 is FYNNEI in the germline V gene. The CDR3 consists of 16 residues.

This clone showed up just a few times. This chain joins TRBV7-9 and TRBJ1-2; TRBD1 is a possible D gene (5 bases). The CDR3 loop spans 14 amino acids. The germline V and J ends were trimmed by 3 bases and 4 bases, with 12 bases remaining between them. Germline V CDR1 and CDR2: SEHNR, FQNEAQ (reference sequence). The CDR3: CASSLPGRGYGYTF. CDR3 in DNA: TGTGCCAGCAGCTTGCCGGGACGAGGCTATGGCTACACCTTC.

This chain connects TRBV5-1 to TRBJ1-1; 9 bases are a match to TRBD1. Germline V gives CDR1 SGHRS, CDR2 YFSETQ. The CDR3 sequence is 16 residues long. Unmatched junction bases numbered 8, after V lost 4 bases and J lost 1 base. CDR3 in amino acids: CASSPVQGAKNTEAFF. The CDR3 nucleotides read TGCGCCAGCAGCCCAGTACAGGGGGCGAAGAACACTGAAGCTTTCTTT.

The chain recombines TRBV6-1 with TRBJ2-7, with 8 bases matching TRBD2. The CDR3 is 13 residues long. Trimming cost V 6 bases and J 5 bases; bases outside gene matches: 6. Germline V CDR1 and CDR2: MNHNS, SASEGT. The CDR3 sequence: CASRIGLANEQYF. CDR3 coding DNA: TGTGCCAGCAGGATTGGACTAGCCAACGAGCAGTACTTC.